The present TCR beta chain was sequenced within a study of yellow fever vaccine responses in identical twins. Study-wide results and caveats: Reportedly, the T cell response mounted by twins to vaccine seemed partly convergent, partly personalized.

Notes on this clonotype: Its antigen remains unknown.

The CDR3 loop spans 13 amino acids. Trimming removed 0 bases from V and 11 bases from J; junction bases left unmatched: 3. Germline lookup yields CDR1 DFQATT and CDR2 SNEGSKA (reference sequence). MiXCR was run by TCRdb on the RT-PCR reads, yielding one entry per CDR3 protein. The sample lists some 20,000 distinct CDR3 sequences, over 75% occurring once. The sequence came from a woman aged 18-30 years who received the yellow fever vaccine. This chain links TRBV20-1 with TRBJ1-6, with TRBD1 matching over 8 bases. This specimen consisted of T cells from blood (PBMCs), unsorted or a sorted subset (not recorded which), obtained before or after yellow fever vaccination (not recorded which). In DNA, the CDR3 is TGCAGTGCTAGAGAACAGGGGGGGACACCCCTCCACTTT. It yields the protein CSAREQGGTPLHF.